These 21 T cell receptor beta chains originate from one sample sequenced in a study of molecular identifiers for immune sequencing clone quantification. TCRdb redid the calling of the PCR reads with MiXCR, one entry per CDR3 protein. The repertoire holds hundreds of thousands of distinct CDR3 sequences, with 25% as singletons. Sequences were obtained from naive CD8+ T cells from blood, with Jurkat cell RNA spiked in. Subset here: FACS-sorted CD8+CD4-CCR7+CD45RA+ naive T cells. The receptors stem from a human donor in good health. Some libraries in this study had Jurkat cell RNA spiked in.

This clonotype was seen ten or more times. This sequence joins TRBV7-6 and TRBJ1-5; weak D call: TRBD1 (5 bases). This CDR3 spans 13 amino acids. Germline V gene sequence: CDR1 SGHVS, CDR2 FNYEAQ. Trimming shortened V by 0 bases and J by 7 bases, and 7 bases separated the two germline ends. CDR3: CASSLAEGQPQHF. The DNA of the CDR3 is TGTGCCAGCAGCTTAGCGGAGGGGCAGCCCCAGCATTTT.

This clonotype was found a few times. The chain uses TRBV4-3 and TRBJ2-5; D possibly corresponds to TRBD2 (6 bases). This CDR3 has 18 amino acids. Germline CDR1 reads LGHNA; CDR2 reads YSLEER. The V gene lost 0 bases and the J gene lost 2 bases, with 19 bases spanning the gap. As DNA, the CDR3 is TGCGCCAGCAGCCAAGATATTGGAGGGTTAAGGGGTCAAGAGACCCAGTACTTC. Residues: CASSQDIGGLRGQETQYF.

This clonotype was counted ten times or more. The gene calls are TRBV29-1 and TRBJ2-3; 14 nucleotides agree with TRBD2. With V trimmed by 7 bases and J by 6 bases, 6 bases remained unmatched. Per germline, CDR1 SQVTM and CDR2 ANQGSEA. This CDR3 has 14 amino acids. The CDR3 sequence is CSAVGLAGADTQYF. The DNA of the CDR3 is TGCAGCGCCGTGGGACTAGCGGGAGCGGATACGCAGTATTTT.

V usage is TRBV28 and J usage is TRBJ1-4; D perhaps matches TRBD1 (5 bases). Between the trimmed V and J ends, which lost 3 bases and 7 bases, there was a span of 15 bases. The germline V gene encodes CDR1 MDHEN and CDR2 SYDVKM. This CDR3 has 15 residues. The CDR3 is CASSFTGAYSEKLFF. CDR3 in DNA: TGTGCCAGCAGTTTTACCGGGGCCTATAGTGAAAAACTGTTTTTT.

The table lists this clonotype with a count of one. A much larger clone lies a single base off, so this may be a read error. The chain uses TRBV29-1 and TRBJ2-1; a weak D match, TRBD1 (5 bases). Between the trimmed V and J ends, which lost 3 bases and 5 bases, there was a span of 17 bases. The CDR3 covers 15 residues. From germline, CDR1 is SQVTM and CDR2 ANQGSEA. CDR3 amino acids: CSVDHVAGIHNEQFF. Here the CDR3 DNA reads TGCAGCGTTGATCATGTAGCAGGGATACACAATGAGCAGTTCTTC.

Many counts were recorded for this clonotype. The rearrangement uses TRBV29-1 and TRBJ2-7; D unresolved. Trimming pared 6 bases from V and 4 bases from J, leaving 7 bases between. From germline, CDR1 is SQVTM and CDR2 ANQGSEA. There are 10 residues in the CDR3. CDR3 in DNA: TGCAGCGTCCTAATGTACGAGCAGTACTTC. It yields the protein CSVLMYEQYF.

Many counts were recorded for this clonotype. This chain joins TRBV20-1 and TRBJ2-3; 9 bases map to TRBD2. The J segment lost 6 bases and the V segment lost 0 bases, leaving 10 bases of the junction unmatched. The CDR3 extends over 16 amino acids. The germline V gene encodes CDR1 DFQATT and CDR2 SNEGSKA (reference sequence). The DNA for the CDR3 is TGCAGTGCTAGAGATCTCGCGGGAGGGCCAGGGGATACGCAGTATTTT. As protein: CSARDLAGGPGDTQYF.

The J gene is TRBJ2-1, the V gene TRBV4-1; D is ambiguous. Germline CDR1 MGHRA, CDR2 YSYEKL. Trimming removed 1 base from V and 6 bases from J, with 13 bases in between. The CDR3 totals 15 residues. This chain's CDR3 is CASSQVWFKGNEQFF. DNA of the CDR3: TGCGCCAGCAGCCAAGTTTGGTTTAAGGGCAATGAGCAGTTCTTC.

Details on this clonotype: This may be a read error: a much more frequent sequence differs by one nucleotide. J is TRBJ2-5 and V is TRBV27; 10 bases align to TRBD2. The CDR3 runs to 13 residues. Looked up from germline, CDR1 is MNHEY and CDR2 is SMNVEV (reference sequence). V lost 6 bases and J lost 9; bases outside the gene matches: 7. Written as DNA, the CDR3 is TGTGCCAGCAGCATAGGGCTAGCGGGGGCCCAGTACTTC. Translation: CASSIGLAGAQYF.

This clonotype was counted a few times. As DNA, the CDR3 is TGTGCCGTACGGGAGGGGGTAATTCCTGAAGCTTTCTTT. Translated: CAVREGVIPEAFF. The gene calls are TRBV6-2 or TRBV6-3 and TRBJ1-1; D may be TRBD1 (6 bases). Germline V gene sequence: CDR1 MNHEY, CDR2 SVGEGT. Trimming shortened V by 11 bases and J by 6 bases, and 19 bases separated the two germline ends. The CDR3 loop spans 13 amino acids.

This clonotype showed up many times. The rearrangement uses TRBV11-2 and TRBJ2-7, with 11 bases fitting TRBD2. The CDR3 runs to 14 residues. Trimming at V came to 5 bases and at J to 4 bases, leaving 4 bases not matched to a gene. Germline CDR1 SGHAT, CDR2 FQNNGV. The CDR3 coding sequence is TGTGCCAGCAGCATTAGCGGGGGGGCATACGAGCAGTACTTC. Its translation: CASSISGGAYEQYF.

For this clonotype: A much more abundant neighbour one base away suggests this may be a read error. The rearrangement joins TRBV11-2 to TRBJ2-1; TRBD2 aligns across 11 bases. The CDR3 spans 16 residues. Per germline, CDR1 SGHAT and CDR2 FQNNGV. The CDR3: CASSSAIAGGRNEQIF. The CDR3 nucleotides read TGTGCCAGCAGCTCTGCTATAGCGGGGGGGCGCAATGAGCAGATCTTC.

The chain uses TRBV25-1 and TRBJ2-2; D perhaps matches TRBD2 (6 bases). V shed 1 base and J shed 0 bases, with 9 bases lying between them. The V gene's germline CDR1 is MGHDK and CDR2 SYGVNS. This CDR3 region has 16 residues. Written as DNA, the CDR3 is TGTGCCAGCAGTGAATTGGGGGGACCGAACACCGGGGAGCTGTTTTTT. Its protein product is CASSELGGPNTGELFF.

As DNA, the CDR3 is TGCGCCAGCAGCCACGAACGCACCCGGTGGGGGCGCACAGATACGCAGTATTTT. It codes for CASSHERTRWGRTDTQYF. The chain couples TRBV4-3 to TRBJ2-3, with D possibly TRBD1 on 6 matching bases. The V and J ends lost 3 bases and 1 base respectively, with 20 bases between them. Per germline, CDR1 LGHNA and CDR2 YSLEER. This CDR3 has 18 amino acids.

Here the CDR3 reads CASSSISPNEVGAVEQFF. The DNA of the CDR3 is TGTGCCAGCAGTTCCATATCACCCAATGAGGTAGGAGCGGTTGAGCAGTTCTTC. The chain carries TRBV28 and TRBJ2-1, with D maybe TRBD2 (5 bases). This CDR3 spans 18 amino acids. Per the germline V gene, CDR1 is MDHEN and CDR2 is SYDVKM. V lost 4 bases and J lost 9, with 28 bases in between.

Points on this clonotype: A single base separates this from a much larger clone, so it may be a read error. The rearrangement uses TRBV4-1 and TRBJ1-1; TRBD1 aligns across 9 bases. Germline lookup yields CDR1 MGHRA and CDR2 YSYEKL. The CDR3 totals 13 residues. CDR3 nucleotide sequence: TGCGCCCGCAGCCAAGGGAGGGACAGGGCAGCTTTCTTT. As protein: CARSQGRDRAAFF.

Many counts were recorded for this clonotype. The gene calls are TRBV27 and TRBJ1-1; 7 bases agree with TRBD1. The germline gives CDR1 MNHEY, CDR2 SMNVEV (reference sequence). The CDR3 sequence is 14 residues long. Losses at the gene ends were 2 bases for V and 6 bases for J; bases not matched to a gene: 6. The CDR3 is CASSLQGVRAEAFF. The CDR3 bases are TGTGCCAGCAGTTTACAGGGGGTAAGGGCTGAAGCTTTCTTT.

In this sample, this clonotype turned up a few times. The chain joins TRBV20-1 to TRBJ2-5, with 8 nucleotides matching TRBD1. V shed 2 bases, J shed 7 bases, and the junction held 12 bases outside the gene matches. The CDR3 sequence is 15 residues long. Germline V gene data show CDR1 as DFQATT and CDR2 as SNEGSKA (reference sequence). The CDR3 nucleotides are TGCAGTGCTAGAACCGGACAGGGTGGCTATGGGACCCAGTACTTC. This translates into CSARTGQGGYGTQYF.

As for this clonotype: Relative to the germline gene, one junction end is altered; a read error may explain this. Here the CDR3 reads CASSHRDRGSDTQCF. CDR3 DNA: TGTGCCAGCAGCCACCGGGACCGTGGGTCAGATACGCAGTGTTTT. The genes are TRBV5-3 and TRBJ2-3; D tentatively fits TRBD1 or TRBD2 (5 bases each). TRBV5-3 is recorded as an ORF, its role being uncertain. The CDR3 has 15 residues.

This rearrangement joins TRBV19 to TRBJ2-7; TRBD1 matches 8 bases. The ends lost 3 bases at V and 4 bases at J; junction bases unmatched: 2. The CDR3 loop spans 13 amino acids. The germline CDR1 and CDR2 sequences are LNHDA and SQIVND (reference sequence). In DNA form, the CDR3 reads TGTGCCAGTAGTATGGGACAGGAGTACGAGCAGTACTTC. This gives the protein CASSMGQEYEQYF. Based on the CDR3 plus reference TRBV19 and TRBJ2-7, the full variable domain is DGGITQSPKYLFRKEGQNVTLSCEQNLNHDAMYWYRQDPGQGLRLIYYSQIVNDFQKGDIAEGYSVSREKKESFPLTVTSAQKNPTAFYLCASSMGQEYEQYFGPGTRLTVT.

The rearrangement uses TRBV12-3 or TRBV12-4 and TRBJ1-1; a possible D gene is TRBD1 (6 bases). The V end was cut by 3 bases, the J end by 5 bases, with 13 bases between. The CDR3 is made up of 14 amino acids. The CDR3 sequence is CASSFGTPDTEAFF. CDR3 nucleotide sequence: TGTGCCAGCAGTTTTGGGACACCTGATACTGAAGCTTTCTTT.